The next 5 T cell receptor beta chains were all read from a single sample in a study of OX40 agonist ivuxolimab in advanced cancers. The assay was immunoSEQ multiplex PCR, and TCRdb's table has in-frame clones only and misses some. The table includes roughly 20,000 clones, 79% detected once. Source: CD4+ or CD8+ T cells sorted from blood, taken in a trial of the OX40 agonist ivuxolimab. The receptors derive from an adult with an advanced solid tumor such as melanoma, head and neck, liver or kidney cancer.

The rearrangement uses TRBV19 and TRBJ1-1; D is unclear. CDR3 length equals 13 residues. CDR1 LNHDA and CDR2 SQIVND come from the germline V gene (reference sequence). V was clipped by 5 bases and J by 6 bases, with 13 bases between them. CDR3 sequence (DNA): TGTGCCAGTAGTTGGAGCGGGTTCGCTGAAGCTTTCTTT. Amino acids: CASSWSGFAEAFF.

The V and J genes are TRBV4-1 and TRBJ2-7, with TRBD2 as a possible D gene (6 bases). The CDR3 consists of 13 residues. Between the trimmed V and J ends, which lost 3 bases and 3 bases, there was a span of 9 bases. From germline, CDR1 is MGHRA and CDR2 YSYEKL. CDR3 amino acids: CASSQVRGYEQYF. CDR3 bases: TGCGCCAGCAGCCAGGTGCGGGGCTACGAGCAGTACTTC.

This clone appeared many times. This sequence joins TRBV5-1 and TRBJ2-7, with D tentatively TRBD1 or TRBD2 (5 bases each). CDR1 is SGHRS and CDR2 is YFSETQ in the germline V gene. Trimming removed 3 bases from V and 3 bases from J, with 10 bases in between. The CDR3 spans 13 residues. CDR3 nucleotides: TGCGCCAGCAGCTCCGGGACGGGCTACGAGCAGTACTTC. It specifies CASSSGTGYEQYF.

This chain links TRBV9 with TRBJ2-7; a possible D gene is TRBD1 (6 bases). There are 10 residues in the CDR3. With 6 bases removed from V and 5 bases from J, the gap between germline ends came to 6 bases. The germline V gene encodes CDR1 SGDLS and CDR2 YYNGEE. In nucleotides, the CDR3 is TGTGCCAGCAACAGGGACGAGCAGTACTTC. Protein product: CASNRDEQYF. The variable domain in full, with the rest retrieved from reference TRBV9 and TRBJ2-7, is DSGVTQTPKHLITATGQRVTLRCSPRSGDLSVYWYQQSLDQGLQFLIQYYNGEERAKGNILERFSAQQFPDLHSELNLSSLELGDSALYFCASNRDEQYFGPGTRLTVT.

This clone was detected once. The CDR3 is CASSTPGTGVHEQYF. The CDR3 DNA is TGTGCCAGCAGCACCCCCGGGACAGGGGTCCACGAGCAGTACTTC. The V and J genes are TRBV7-9 and TRBJ2-7; the match to TRBD1 covers 10 bases. Trimming took 5 bases from V and 5 from J; bases not matched to a gene: 9. The germline CDR1 and CDR2 sequences are SEHNR and FQNEAQ (reference sequence). There are 15 residues in the CDR3.